These 32 T cell receptor beta chains were all obtained from the same sample, sequenced in a study of cytomegalovirus exposure and HLA in healthy donors. Primers included in the PCR were 60 Vbeta and 13 Jbeta primers. Data came from immunoSEQ multiplex PCR; TCRdb stores just in-frame clones and leaves some out. The sample contains over 100,000 clones, about 61% of which appear only once. The sequencing input was PBMCs. The receptors stem from a woman aged 35 to 49 in good health and CMV-seronegative.

The rearrangement uses TRBV13 and TRBJ2-2; TRBD2 aligns across 10 bases. With V trimmed by 2 bases and J by 4 bases, 16 bases remained unmatched. The CDR3 has 20 residues. The V gene's germline CDR1 is PRHDT and CDR2 FYEKMQ (reference sequence). The CDR3 here is CASSLLTGDFTSGVTGELFF. CDR3 nucleotide sequence: TGTGCCAGCAGCTTATTGACAGGGGACTTCACTAGCGGGGTCACCGGGGAGCTGTTTTTT.

This clone has more than one count but fewer than ten. This sequence joins TRBV15 and TRBJ2-5, with D perhaps matching TRBD2 (5 bases). CDR1 is LNHNV and CDR2 is YYDKDF in the germline V gene (reference sequence). This CDR3 is built from 14 residues. V shed 0 bases and J shed 5 bases, with 10 bases lying between them. The chain's CDR3 is CATSRDPPGETQYF. In nucleotides, the CDR3 is TGTGCCACCAGCAGAGATCCCCCGGGGGAGACCCAGTACTTC. Based on the CDR3 plus reference TRBV15 and TRBJ2-5, the full variable domain is DAMVIQNPRYQVTQFGKPVTLSCSQTLNHNVMYWYQQKSSQAPKLLFHYYDKDFNNEADTPDNFQSRRPNTSFCFLDIRSPGLGDTAMYLCATSRDPPGETQYFGPGTRLLVL.

This clone was found a few times. The V and J genes are TRBV4-3 and TRBJ2-3; TRBD2 agrees at 8 bases. The CDR3 covers 18 residues. Germline V gene lookup returns CDR1 LGHNA and CDR2 YSLEER. V shed 0 bases, J shed 4 bases, and the junction held 12 bases outside the gene matches. The DNA for the CDR3 is TGCGCCAGCAGCCAAGATCAGAAGCGGGGGACGAGGGCAGATACGCAGTATTTT. Translated: CASSQDQKRGTRADTQYF.

V is TRBV5-5 and J is TRBJ2-2, with TRBD2 identical over 7 bases. Germline CDR1 is SGHKS and CDR2 is YYEKEE (reference sequence). With V trimmed by 2 bases and J by 5 bases, 6 bases remained unmatched. There are 15 residues in the CDR3. The CDR3 nucleotides read TGTGCCAGCAGCTTCCTAGCGGTAGATACCGGGGAGCTGTTTTTT. Its protein is CASSFLAVDTGELFF.

The chain recombines TRBV4-1 with TRBJ1-5; 9 bases line up with TRBD1. V lost 2 bases, J lost 4 bases, and 6 bases stayed unmatched. Germline CDR1 MGHRA, CDR2 YSYEKL. The CDR3 totals 16 residues. CDR3 DNA: TGCGCCAGCAGCCAACCTGACAGGGGGAATAATCAGCCCCAGCATTTT. This codes for CASSQPDRGNNQPQHF.

In regard to this clone: An end of the junction does not agree with germline; a read error may underlie this. The V and J genes are TRBV4-1 and TRBJ2-5; no clear D. The CDR3 spans 10 residues. Germline-derived CDR1 and CDR2 are MGHRA and YSYEKL. In nucleotides, the CDR3 is TGTCTGTGGCCCCAAGAGACCCAGTACTTC. Translated: CLWPQETQYF.

The chain uses TRBV5-1 and TRBJ2-5; D might be TRBD1 (6 bases). This CDR3 has 16 amino acids. Germline CDR1 reads SGHRS; CDR2 reads YFSETQ. V shed 2 bases and J shed 5 bases, with 19 bases lying between them. CDR3 amino acids: CASSLAGAQKKETQYF. The CDR3 nucleotides read TGCGCCAGCAGCTTAGCAGGGGCGCAGAAAAAGGAGACCCAGTACTTC.

The CDR3 reads CASSPFRTGANTGELFF. CDR3 nucleotides: TGTGCCAGCTCACCATTCAGGACAGGGGCTAACACCGGGGAGCTGTTTTTT. V is TRBV18 and J is TRBJ2-2; TRBD1 aligns across 9 bases. Looked up from germline, CDR1 is KGHSH and CDR2 is LQKENI. This CDR3 spans 17 amino acids. The V gene end was trimmed by 2 bases and the J gene end by 2 bases; junction bases not matched to a gene: 6.

This clone showed up just a few times. This chain's CDR3 is CASSEAGPGNQPQHF. CDR3 nucleotide sequence: TGTGCCAGCAGTGAAGCGGGCCCGGGGAATCAGCCCCAGCATTTT. The chain recombines TRBV2 with TRBJ1-5, with D uncertain. CDR3 length: 15 amino acids. V was clipped by 0 bases and J by 4 bases, with 10 bases between them. From germline, CDR1 is SNHLY and CDR2 FYNNEI.

In nucleotides, the CDR3 is TGCGCCAGCAGCTTGACAGGGAATGGCTACACCTTC. Amino acids: CASSLTGNGYTF. The chain links TRBV5-1 to TRBJ1-2, with TRBD1 as a possible D gene (6 bases). With 1 base removed from V and 6 bases from J, the gap between germline ends came to 7 bases. This CDR3 region has 12 residues. Germline V CDR1 and CDR2: SGHRS, YFSETQ.

This clone was seen a single time. The chain recombines TRBV4-2 with TRBJ1-2; 11 nucleotides match TRBD1. Looked up from germline, CDR1 is LGHNA and CDR2 is YNFKEQ. After removal of 0 bases from V and 6 bases from J, the junction contained 6 bases not matched to a gene. CDR3 length: 16 amino acids. The CDR3 DNA follows: TGTGCCAGCAGCCAAGATCCGAGGACAGGGGGCGATGGCTACACCTTC. Protein sequence: CASSQDPRTGGDGYTF.

The rearrangement uses TRBV5-3 and TRBJ2-5; 9 bases are shared with TRBD1. TRBV5-3 is designated an ORF whose function remains uncertain. J lost 5 bases, V lost 4 bases, and 12 bases had no gene match. This CDR3 has 16 amino acids. The CDR3 region has the DNA TGTGCCAGAAGCCCTGTAGGGACAGGGAGACGGGAGACCCAGTACTTC. Its protein product is CARSPVGTGRRETQYF.

The sample holds a few counts of this clone. The chain carries TRBV4-1 and TRBJ1-2, with D possibly being TRBD1 (6 bases). In germline, CDR1 is MGHRA, CDR2 YSYEKL. Trimming cost V 4 bases and J 2 bases, with 17 bases left between them. The CDR3 length is 16 residues. The DNA for the CDR3 is TGCGCCAGCAGCCGACAGAGCAGGGGAAAAAACTATGGCTACACCTTC. Its protein product is CASSRQSRGKNYGYTF.

The rearrangement joins TRBV7-2 to TRBJ2-7; 8 bases are shared with TRBD2. Unmatched junction bases numbered 11, after V lost 1 base and J lost 6 bases. The CDR3 length is 16 residues. Germline V lookup: CDR1 SGHTA, CDR2 FQGNSA. CDR3 in amino acids: CASSLGRGGRSSEQYF. CDR3 nucleotide sequence: TGTGCCAGCAGCTTAGGCCGGGGGGGCCGATCAAGCGAGCAGTACTTC. Combining the CDR3 with reference TRBV7-2 and TRBJ2-7 gives the whole variable domain GAGVSQSPSNKVTEKGKDVELRCDPISGHTALYWYRQSLGQGLEFLIYFQGNSAPDKSGLPSDRFSAERTGGSVSTLTIQRTQQEDSAVYLCASSLGRGGRSSEQYFGPGTRLTVT.

V is TRBV5-4 and J is TRBJ1-6; D may be TRBD1 (5 bases). V lost 0 bases and J 6 bases, leaving 13 bases between the germline ends. The CDR3 consists of 16 residues. Germline CDR1 and CDR2: SGHNT and YYREEE (reference sequence). The CDR3 region is CASSLDLGASNSPLHF. The DNA of the CDR3 is TGTGCCAGCAGCTTGGATCTAGGGGCAAGTAATTCACCCCTCCACTTT.

This clone was seen a handful of times. The gene calls are TRBV7-2 and TRBJ1-2, with 7 bases matching TRBD1. Germline CDR1 and CDR2: SGHTA and FQGNSA. V shed 7 bases and J 7 bases; nucleotides not matched to a gene: 9. This CDR3 has 13 amino acids. The CDR3 loop reads CASTDWAGGGYTF. DNA for the CDR3: TGTGCCAGCACCGACTGGGCAGGGGGTGGCTACACCTTC.

In DNA form, the CDR3 reads TGTGCCAGTAGTGGGGAGACAGGGATCGGCAATTCACCCCTCCACTTT. It codes for CASSGETGIGNSPLHF. The chain has TRBV19 and TRBJ1-6; 7 bases agree with TRBD1. Per the germline V gene, CDR1 is LNHDA and CDR2 is SQIVND (reference sequence). The CDR3 runs to 16 residues. Germline trimming cut 5 bases from V and 7 bases from J; bases unmatched to any gene: 11.

The chain combines TRBV27 with TRBJ2-2; D is unresolved. The germline V gene encodes CDR1 MNHEY and CDR2 SMNVEV (reference sequence). Deletions cut 3 bases from V and 4 bases from J, with 9 bases between. The CDR3 length is 14 residues. The DNA of the CDR3 is TGTGCCAGCAGTTTCGGTGCAGGCACCGGGGAGCTGTTTTTT. Protein sequence: CASSFGAGTGELFF.

The J gene is TRBJ2-7, the V gene TRBV2; 13 nucleotides line up with TRBD2. The CDR3 has 17 amino acids. CDR1 is SNHLY, CDR2 FYNNEI, per germline. The V and J ends lost 5 bases and 3 bases, in that order; junction bases with no gene match: 10. The CDR3 here is CASSPGLAGALRYEQYF. The DNA of the CDR3 is TGTGCCAGCAGTCCCGGACTAGCGGGGGCCCTACGCTACGAGCAGTACTTC.

CDR3 nucleotide sequence: TGTGCCAGCAGCTCTCCAGATGAAGCTTTCTTT. Its protein is CASSSPDEAFF. This chain uses TRBV7-9 with TRBJ1-1; D call uncertain. This CDR3 comprises 11 residues. CDR1 SEHNR and CDR2 FQNEAQ come from the germline V gene (reference sequence). The V end lost 4 bases, the J end lost 7 bases, and 7 bases lay between the germline ends.

V is TRBV4-3 and J is TRBJ2-3, with 10 bases matching TRBD2. The trim removed 0 bases at V and 5 bases at J, leaving 17 bases unmatched. The germline CDR1 and CDR2 sequences are LGHNA and YSLEER. The CDR3 totals 20 residues. The CDR3 nucleotides are TGCGCCAGCAGCCAAGATTTGGCAGGGAAAGCGGGGGGGCGAAGAGATACGCAGTATTTT. It codes for CASSQDLAGKAGGRRDTQYF.

This clone has just a few counts. This chain connects TRBV29-1 to TRBJ2-3, with TRBD2 matching over 10 bases. The ends lost 4 bases at V and 4 bases at J; junction bases unmatched: 5. The CDR3 covers 14 residues. Germline V gene lookup returns CDR1 SQVTM and CDR2 ANQGSEA. The CDR3 here is CSVGPSGGADTQYF. CDR3 sequence (DNA): TGCAGCGTTGGGCCTAGCGGGGGAGCAGATACGCAGTATTTT.

The V call is TRBV5-5, the J call TRBJ2-7; 10 positions match TRBD1. Germline V lookup: CDR1 SGHKS, CDR2 YYEKEE (reference sequence). Trimming at V came to 4 bases and at J to 4 bases, leaving 5 bases not matched to a gene. This CDR3 contains 14 residues. CDR3 protein: CASSPGTGVYEQYF. In DNA form, the CDR3 reads TGTGCCAGCAGCCCCGGGACAGGGGTTTACGAGCAGTACTTC.

This chain joins TRBV10-3 and TRBJ2-3, with 9 bases that match TRBD2. Germline V gene sequence: CDR1 ENHRY, CDR2 SYGVKD. The J segment lost 3 bases and the V segment lost 8 bases, leaving 6 bases of the junction unmatched. The length of the CDR3 is 14 residues. The CDR3 protein is CAIGLAGPTDTQYF. Written as DNA, the CDR3 is TGTGCCATCGGTCTAGCGGGGCCTACAGATACGCAGTATTTT.

This chain links TRBV5-1 with TRBJ2-2, with 11 positions matching TRBD1. The CDR3 is made up of 16 amino acids. After removal of 4 bases from V and 4 bases from J, the junction contained 6 bases not matched to a gene. CDR1 and CDR2 (germline): SGHRS, YFSETQ. CDR3 loop: CASSAGQGGGTGELFF. The CDR3 DNA follows: TGCGCCAGCAGCGCGGGACAGGGGGGTGGCACCGGGGAGCTGTTTTTT.

To note about this clone: In the same sample, other DNA sequences code for this CDR3. V and J are TRBV4-2 and TRBJ2-7; TRBD2 might be the D (6 bases). Trimming stripped 0 bases from V and 3 bases from J, with 9 bases between. The germline V gene has CDR1 LGHNA and CDR2 YNFKEQ. The CDR3 loop spans 14 amino acids. This CDR3 reads CASSQDSGGYEQYF. The CDR3 DNA reads TGTGCCAGCAGCCAAGATTCCGGGGGCTACGAGCAGTACTTC.

The genes are TRBV18 and TRBJ1-6; 11 bases fit TRBD1. The germline V gene encodes CDR1 KGHSH and CDR2 LQKENI. Germline trimming cut 5 bases from V and 10 bases from J; bases unmatched to any gene: 7. The CDR3 covers 15 residues. CDR3 protein: CASSDLGQGDSPLHF. CDR3 nucleotide sequence: TGTGCCAGCTCAGACCTGGGACAGGGGGACTCACCCCTCCACTTT.

This chain joins TRBV5-1 and TRBJ2-3, with D possibly matching TRBD2 (5 bases). The V end was cut by 7 bases, the J end by 0 bases, with 15 bases between. The V gene's germline CDR1 is SGHRS and CDR2 YFSETQ. The CDR3 loop spans 15 amino acids. The CDR3 bases are TGCGCCAGCGGAGGTGAGATTACTAGCACAGATACGCAGTATTTT. This sequence encodes CASGGEITSTDTQYF.

The genes are TRBV5-1 and TRBJ2-5; 8 bases are shared with TRBD1. This CDR3 contains 14 residues. Losses at the gene ends were 4 bases for V and 1 base for J; bases not matched to a gene: 3. CDR1 is SGHRS, CDR2 YFSETQ, per germline. CDR3 DNA: TGCGCCAGCAGCCCGGACAGGGTCCAAGAGACCCAGTACTTC. It translates to CASSPDRVQETQYF. The full variable domain, completed using reference TRBV5-1 and TRBJ2-5, is KAGVTQTPRYLIKTRGQQVTLSCSPISGHRSVSWYQQTPGQGLQFLFEYFSETQRNKGNFPGRFSGRQFSNSRSEMNVSTLELGDSALYLCASSPDRVQETQYFGPGTRLLVL.

The V and J genes are TRBV18 and TRBJ2-3, with D tentatively TRBD2 (6 bases). The CDR3 runs 15 residues. The germline V gene has CDR1 KGHSH and CDR2 LQKENI. With 6 bases removed from V and 3 bases from J, the gap between germline ends came to 16 bases. Written as DNA, the CDR3 is TGTGCCAGCTCCCCCGGAGGGGCAAGGACAGATACGCAGTATTTT. Protein sequence: CASSPGGARTDTQYF.

V usage is TRBV9 and J usage is TRBJ1-4; D may be TRBD1 (5 bases). Trimming cost V 4 bases and J 7 bases, with 17 bases left between them. Germline-derived CDR1 and CDR2 are SGDLS and YYNGEE. The CDR3 is 15 residues long. CDR3 sequence reads: CASSPLGGRSEKLFF. The CDR3 DNA follows: TGTGCCAGCAGCCCACTCGGGGGGAGAAGTGAAAAACTGTTTTTT.

The chain couples TRBV27 to TRBJ2-7; TRBD2 is a possible D gene (5 bases). Per germline, CDR1 MNHEY and CDR2 SMNVEV (reference sequence). This CDR3 region has 13 residues. The ends were cut back, 5 bases at V and 4 bases at J, with 12 bases in the middle. CDR3 nucleotide sequence: TGTGCCAGCAGTCGGGAAATCAGATACGAGCAGTACTTC. Translated, it gives CASSREIRYEQYF.